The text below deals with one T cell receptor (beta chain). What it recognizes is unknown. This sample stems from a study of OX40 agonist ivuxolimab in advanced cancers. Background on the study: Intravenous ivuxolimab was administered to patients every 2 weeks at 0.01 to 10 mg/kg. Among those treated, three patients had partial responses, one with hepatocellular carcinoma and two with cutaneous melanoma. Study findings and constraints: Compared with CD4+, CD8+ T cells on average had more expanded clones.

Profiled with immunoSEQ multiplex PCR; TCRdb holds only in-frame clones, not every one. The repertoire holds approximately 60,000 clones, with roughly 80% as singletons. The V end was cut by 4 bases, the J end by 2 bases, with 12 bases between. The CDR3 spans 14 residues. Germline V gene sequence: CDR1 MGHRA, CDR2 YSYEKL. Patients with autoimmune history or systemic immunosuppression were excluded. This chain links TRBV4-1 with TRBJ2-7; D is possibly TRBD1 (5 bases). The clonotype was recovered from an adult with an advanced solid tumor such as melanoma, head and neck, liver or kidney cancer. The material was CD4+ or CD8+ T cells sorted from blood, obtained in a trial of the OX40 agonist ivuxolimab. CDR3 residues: CASSLPGQTYEQYF. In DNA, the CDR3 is TGCGCCAGCAGCCTCCCCGGACAAACCTACGAGCAGTACTTC.